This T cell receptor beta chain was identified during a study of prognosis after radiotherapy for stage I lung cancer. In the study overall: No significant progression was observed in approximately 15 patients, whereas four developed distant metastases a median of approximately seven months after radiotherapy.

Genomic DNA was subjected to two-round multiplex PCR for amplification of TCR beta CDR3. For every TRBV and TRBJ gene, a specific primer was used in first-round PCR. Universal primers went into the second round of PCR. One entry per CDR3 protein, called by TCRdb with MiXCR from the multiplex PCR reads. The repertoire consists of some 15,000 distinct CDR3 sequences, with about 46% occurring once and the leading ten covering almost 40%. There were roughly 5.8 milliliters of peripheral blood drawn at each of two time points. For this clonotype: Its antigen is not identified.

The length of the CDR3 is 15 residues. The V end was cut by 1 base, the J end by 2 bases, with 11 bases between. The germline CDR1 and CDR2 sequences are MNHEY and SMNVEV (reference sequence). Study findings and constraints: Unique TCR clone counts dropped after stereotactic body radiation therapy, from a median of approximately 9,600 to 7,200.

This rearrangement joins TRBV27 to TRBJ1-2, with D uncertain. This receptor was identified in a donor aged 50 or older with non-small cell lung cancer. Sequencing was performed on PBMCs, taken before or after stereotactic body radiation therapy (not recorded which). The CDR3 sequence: CASSLWRNSNYGYTF. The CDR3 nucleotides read TGTGCCAGCAGTTTATGGCGGAACAGCAACTATGGCTACACCTTC.